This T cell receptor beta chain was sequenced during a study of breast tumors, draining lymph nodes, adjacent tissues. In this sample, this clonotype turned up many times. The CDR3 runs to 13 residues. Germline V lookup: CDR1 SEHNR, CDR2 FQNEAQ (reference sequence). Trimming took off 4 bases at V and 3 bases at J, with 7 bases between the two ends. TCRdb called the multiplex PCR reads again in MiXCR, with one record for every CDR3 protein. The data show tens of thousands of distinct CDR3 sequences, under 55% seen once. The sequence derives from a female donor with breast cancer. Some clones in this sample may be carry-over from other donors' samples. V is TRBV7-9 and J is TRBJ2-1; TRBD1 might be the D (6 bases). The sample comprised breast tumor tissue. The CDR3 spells CASSSDSYNEQFF. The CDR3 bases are TGTGCCAGCAGCTCGGACAGCTACAATGAGCAGTTCTTC.